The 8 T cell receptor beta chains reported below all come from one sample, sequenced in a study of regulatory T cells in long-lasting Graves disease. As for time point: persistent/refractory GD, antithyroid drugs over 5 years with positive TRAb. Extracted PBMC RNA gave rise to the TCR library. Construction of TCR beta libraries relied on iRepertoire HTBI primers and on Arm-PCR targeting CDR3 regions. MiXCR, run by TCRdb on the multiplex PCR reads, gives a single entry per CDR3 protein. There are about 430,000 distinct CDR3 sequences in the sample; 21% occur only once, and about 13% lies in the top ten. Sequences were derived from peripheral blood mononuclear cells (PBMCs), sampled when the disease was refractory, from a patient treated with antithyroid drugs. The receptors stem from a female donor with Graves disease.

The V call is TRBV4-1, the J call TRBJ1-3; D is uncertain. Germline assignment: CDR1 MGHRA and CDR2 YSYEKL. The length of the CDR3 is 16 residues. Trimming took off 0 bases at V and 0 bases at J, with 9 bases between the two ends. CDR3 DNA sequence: TGCGCCAGCAGCCAAGATGAAGGATACTCTGGAAACACCATATATTTT. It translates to CASSQDEGYSGNTIYF.

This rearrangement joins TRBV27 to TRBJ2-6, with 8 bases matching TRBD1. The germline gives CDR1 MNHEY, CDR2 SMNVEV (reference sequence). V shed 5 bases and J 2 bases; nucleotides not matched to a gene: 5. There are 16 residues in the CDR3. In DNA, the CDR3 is TGTGCCAGCAGTCTGAAACAGGGGGCTGGGGCCAACGTCCTGACTTTC. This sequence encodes CASSLKQGAGANVLTF.

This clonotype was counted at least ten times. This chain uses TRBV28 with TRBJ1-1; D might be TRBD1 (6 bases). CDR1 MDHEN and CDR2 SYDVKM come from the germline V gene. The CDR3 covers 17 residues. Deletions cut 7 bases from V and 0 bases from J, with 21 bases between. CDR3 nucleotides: TGTGCCAGCAAGGAGTGGGATCTCGGACAGCTGAACACTGAAGCTTTCTTT. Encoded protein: CASKEWDLGQLNTEAFF.

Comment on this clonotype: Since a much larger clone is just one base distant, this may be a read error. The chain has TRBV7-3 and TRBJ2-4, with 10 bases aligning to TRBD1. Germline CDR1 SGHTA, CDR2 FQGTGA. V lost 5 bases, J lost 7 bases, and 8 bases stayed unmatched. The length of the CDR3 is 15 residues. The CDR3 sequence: CASSPGTGASNIQYF. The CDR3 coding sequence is TGTGCCAGCAGCCCCGGGACAGGGGCGTCGAACATTCAGTACTTC.

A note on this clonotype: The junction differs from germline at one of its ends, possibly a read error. The chain's CDR3 is CASSPYLEDRGPANYSYTF. The CDR3, as DNA: TGTGCCAGCAGCCCATATCTGGAGGACAGGGGGCCAGCTAACTATAGCTACACCTTC. The rearrangement joins TRBV7-9 to TRBJ1-2, with TRBD1 matching over 11 bases. The CDR3 covers 19 residues. Germline V lookup: CDR1 SEHNR, CDR2 FQNEAQ (reference sequence).

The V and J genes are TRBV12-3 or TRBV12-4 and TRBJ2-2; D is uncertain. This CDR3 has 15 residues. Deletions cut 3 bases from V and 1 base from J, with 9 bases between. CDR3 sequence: CASSFSRVNTGELFF. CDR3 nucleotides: TGTGCCAGCAGTTTCTCCCGGGTGAACACCGGGGAGCTGTTTTTT.

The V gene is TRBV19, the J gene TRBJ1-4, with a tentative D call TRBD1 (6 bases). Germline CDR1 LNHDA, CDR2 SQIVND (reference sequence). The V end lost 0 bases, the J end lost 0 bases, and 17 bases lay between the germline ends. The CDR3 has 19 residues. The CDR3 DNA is TGTGCCAGTAGTATAGATCCGGGACACCCCTCTGCAACTAATGAAAAACTGTTTTTT. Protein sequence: CASSIDPGHPSATNEKLFF.

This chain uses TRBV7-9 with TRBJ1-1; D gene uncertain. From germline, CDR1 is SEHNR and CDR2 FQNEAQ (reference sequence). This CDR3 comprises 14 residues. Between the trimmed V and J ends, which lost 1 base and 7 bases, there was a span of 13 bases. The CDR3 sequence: CASSLVASGGEAFF. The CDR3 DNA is TGTGCCAGCAGCTTAGTGGCCTCTGGAGGTGAAGCTTTCTTT.